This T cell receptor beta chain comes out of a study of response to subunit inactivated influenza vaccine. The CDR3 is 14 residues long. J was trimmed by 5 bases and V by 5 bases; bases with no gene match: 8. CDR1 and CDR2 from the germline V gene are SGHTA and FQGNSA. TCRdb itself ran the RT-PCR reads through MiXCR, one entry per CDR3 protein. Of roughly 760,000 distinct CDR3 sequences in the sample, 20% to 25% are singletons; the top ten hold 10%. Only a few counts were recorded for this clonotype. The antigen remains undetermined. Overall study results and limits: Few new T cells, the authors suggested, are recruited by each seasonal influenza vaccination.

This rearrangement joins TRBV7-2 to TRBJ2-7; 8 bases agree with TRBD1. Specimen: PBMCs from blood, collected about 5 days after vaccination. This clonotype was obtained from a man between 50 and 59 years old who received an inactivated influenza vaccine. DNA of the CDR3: TGTGCCAGCAGCCCCTGGACAGGGAGCGACGAGCAGTACTTC. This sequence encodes CASSPWTGSDEQYF.